These 21 T cell receptor beta chains originate from one sample sequenced in a study of monozygotic twins with inflammatory bowel disease. TCRdb re-called the 5' RACE reads and gives one entry per CDR3 protein, without DNA. In total, the table holds 190,000 or so distinct CDR3 sequences. Sequencing was carried out using blood. Every receptor here comes from a human donor with ulcerative colitis or Crohn's disease, or a healthy co-twin of an affected twin (not recorded which).

V is TRBV6-5 and J is TRBJ2-2; TCRdb designates TRBD1, a call that cannot be tested without DNA. This CDR3 has 13 amino acids. The germline CDR1 and CDR2 sequences are MNHEY and SVGAGI. CDR3 amino acids: CASRTGVYGELFF.

The rearrangement links TRBV12-5 to TRBJ2-1; there is no DNA to check the TCRdb D call of TRBD1. This CDR3 has 12 amino acids. In germline, CDR1 is LGHNT, CDR2 FRNRAP. The CDR3 here is CASGPLDNEQFF. The whole variable domain, filled in from reference TRBV12-5 and TRBJ2-1, reads DARVTQTPRHKVTEMGQEVTMRCQPILGHNTVFWYRQTMMQGLELLAYFRNRAPLDDSGMPKDRFSAEMPDATLATLKIQPSEPRDSAVYFCASGPLDNEQFFGPGTRLTVL.

The rearrangement joins TRBV7-2 to TRBJ2-5; as DNA is missing, the TRBD2 call by TCRdb cannot be tested. The CDR3 sequence is 17 residues long. CDR1 SGHTA and CDR2 FQGNSA come from the germline V gene. Here the CDR3 reads CASSQRVGAGGPGTQYF.

The V call is TRBV12-3 or TRBV12-4, the J call TRBJ1-5. There are 13 residues in the CDR3. This CDR3 reads CASSLAAVTPQHF.

The V and J genes are TRBV11-1 and TRBJ1-4; checking the TCRdb D call of TRBD1 is not possible without DNA. The germline CDR1 and CDR2 sequences are SGHAT and FQDESV (reference sequence). CDR3 length: 15 residues. The CDR3 sequence is CASSHPAVANEKLFF.

CDR3 residues: CASSPTGTQDANTGELFF. The V and J genes are TRBV5-1 and TRBJ2-2; the D gene TCRdb calls, TRBD1, cannot be checked with no DNA. Germline V gene sequence: CDR1 SGHRS, CDR2 YFSETQ. The CDR3 is made up of 18 amino acids.

V is TRBV7-9 and J is TRBJ1-2; absent DNA, TCRdb's TRBD1 call cannot be checked. In germline, CDR1 is SEHNR, CDR2 FQNEAQ (reference sequence). The CDR3 length is 14 residues. CDR3 amino acids: CASSPTGGNYGYTF.

V gene TRBV6-1 combines with J gene TRBJ1-2; no DNA is available, so the TRBD1 call from TCRdb remains unchecked. Germline lookup yields CDR1 MNHNS and CDR2 SASEGT. The CDR3 loop spans 16 amino acids. The chain's CDR3 is CASSPNRDRGIYGYTF.

This sequence joins TRBV6-6 and TRBJ2-3; TCRdb's D call, TRBD2, is unchecked because there is no DNA. CDR3 size: 14 residues. Per the germline V gene, CDR1 is MNHNY and CDR2 is SVGAGI (reference sequence). CDR3 in amino acids: CATAAGGPPDTQYF.

The J gene is TRBJ1-5, the V gene TRBV12-3 or TRBV12-4. This CDR3 is built from 16 residues. CDR3 loop: CASSIHPDTSNQPQHF.

The J gene is TRBJ1-2, the V gene TRBV25-1; the D call from TCRdb, TRBD1, cannot be confirmed without DNA. The CDR3 length is 14 residues. In germline, CDR1 is MGHDK, CDR2 SYGVNS. Here the CDR3 reads CASRGGLQGYGYTF.

The chain combines TRBV5-6 with TRBJ1-6; TCRdb calls TRBD1, which cannot be checked without DNA. Per the germline V gene, CDR1 is SGHDT and CDR2 is YYEEEE. The CDR3 spans 13 residues. CDR3 sequence: CASSRAYNSPLHF.

This CDR3 is CASTPDSYGYTF. The chain is built from TRBV6-2 or TRBV6-3 and TRBJ1-2. The CDR3 is 12 amino acids. Germline-derived CDR1 and CDR2 are MNHEY and SVGEGT.

The chain links TRBV12-3 or TRBV12-4 to TRBJ2-6. This CDR3 has 16 residues. The CDR3 loop reads CASSLGEDSGANVLTF.

The rearrangement uses TRBV2 and TRBJ1-1. CDR1 is SNHLY, CDR2 FYNNEI, per germline. The CDR3 totals 11 residues. CDR3 amino acids: CASRVEVEAFF. Drawing the rest from reference TRBV2 and TRBJ1-1, the complete variable domain is EPEVTQTPSHQVTQMGQEVILRCVPISNHLYFYWYRQILGQKVEFLVSFYNNEISEKSEIFDDQFSVERPDGSNFTLKIRSTKLEDSAMYFCASRVEVEAFFGQGTRLTVV.

The chain joins TRBV5-4 to TRBJ1-2. The CDR3 is 12 residues long. Germline V gives CDR1 SGHNT, CDR2 YYREEE (reference sequence). CDR3 sequence: CASSGMNYGYTF.

The chain combines TRBV7-2 with TRBJ1-2; TCRdb's assignment of TRBD1 cannot be checked, as there is no DNA. Germline CDR1 reads SGHTA; CDR2 reads FQGNSA. The CDR3 covers 13 residues. CDR3 amino acids: CASSLGTGDGYTF.

The chain links TRBV5-1 to TRBJ2-5; absent DNA, TCRdb's TRBD2 call cannot be checked. Germline V gene sequence: CDR1 SGHRS, CDR2 YFSETQ. This CDR3 spans 14 amino acids. CDR3 protein: CASSTGTSEETQYF.

The chain joins TRBV19 to TRBJ2-2; the TRBD1 assignment by TCRdb is unverifiable without DNA. Germline V gives CDR1 LNHDA, CDR2 SQIVND (reference sequence). There are 13 residues in the CDR3. CDR3 residues: CASSPGRARELFF. Filled out from reference TRBV19 and TRBJ2-2, the complete variable domain reads DGGITQSPKYLFRKEGQNVTLSCEQNLNHDAMYWYRQDPGQGLRLIYYSQIVNDFQKGDIAEGYSVSREKKESFPLTVTSAQKNPTAFYLCASSPGRARELFFGEGSRLTVL.

V and J are TRBV20-1 and TRBJ2-1. This CDR3 spans 17 amino acids. The germline V gene encodes CDR1 DFQATT and CDR2 SNEGSKA (reference sequence). This CDR3 reads CSARDPWRGSSYNEQFF.

The chain has TRBV6-6 and TRBJ1-2; TCRdb calls TRBD1, which cannot be checked without DNA. The CDR3 runs to 13 residues. Germline CDR1 and CDR2: MNHNY and SVGAGI (reference sequence). CDR3 sequence: CASSPDRPRGYTF.